This T cell receptor (beta chain) is from a study of T-cell reconstitution after alpha-beta-depleted transplantation in children. Study-wide results and caveats: Reportedly, roughly two months post-transplant, alpha-beta T cells arose from several hundred expanded graft clones. Surviving recipient T cells and thymic progenitors accounted for the high day-60 TCRbeta diversity observed in some patients.

From germline, CDR1 is SGHRS and CDR2 YFSETQ. Trimming removed 5 bases from V and 4 bases from J, with 15 bases in between. The CDR3 has 15 amino acids. The authors prepared the TCRbeta library with unique molecular identifiers. TCRdb re-called the PCR reads through MiXCR, storing one row per CDR3 protein. The table records hundreds of thousands of distinct CDR3 sequences, under 15% of them present only once. As regards this clonotype: The target antigen is unknown.

The sequence was collected from a girl aged 2-10 years with congenital amegakaryocytic thrombocytopenia, due to receive a stem cell transplant. The material was PBMCs, obtained before TCRalphabeta/CD19-depleted stem cell transplant. The rearrangement uses TRBV5-1 and TRBJ2-2; D might be TRBD1 (5 bases). The DNA of the CDR3 is TGCGCCAGCAGGCCGACAGAAACTGTCACCGGGGAGCTGTTTTTT. Encoded protein: CASRPTETVTGELFF.